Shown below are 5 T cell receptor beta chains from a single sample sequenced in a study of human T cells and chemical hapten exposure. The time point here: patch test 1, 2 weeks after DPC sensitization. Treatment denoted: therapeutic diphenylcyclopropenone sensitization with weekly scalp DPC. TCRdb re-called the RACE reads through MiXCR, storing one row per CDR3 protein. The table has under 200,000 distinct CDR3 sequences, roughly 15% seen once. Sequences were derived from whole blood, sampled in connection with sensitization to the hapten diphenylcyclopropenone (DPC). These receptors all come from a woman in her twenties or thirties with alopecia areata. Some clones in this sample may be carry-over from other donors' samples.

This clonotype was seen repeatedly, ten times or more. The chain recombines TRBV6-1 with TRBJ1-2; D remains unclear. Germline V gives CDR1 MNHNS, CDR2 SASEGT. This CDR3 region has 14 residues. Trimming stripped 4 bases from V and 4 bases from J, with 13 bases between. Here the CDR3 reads CASSAQKGVYGYTF. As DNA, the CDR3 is TGTGCCAGCAGTGCACAAAAGGGAGTCTATGGCTACACCTTC.

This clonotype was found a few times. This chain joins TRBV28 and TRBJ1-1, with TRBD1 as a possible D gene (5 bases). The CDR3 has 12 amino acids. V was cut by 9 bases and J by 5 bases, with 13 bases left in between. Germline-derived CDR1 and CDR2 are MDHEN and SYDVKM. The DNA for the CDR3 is TGTGCCAGTGGGGGGGTGACGACTGAAGCTTTCTTT. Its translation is CASGGVTTEAFF.

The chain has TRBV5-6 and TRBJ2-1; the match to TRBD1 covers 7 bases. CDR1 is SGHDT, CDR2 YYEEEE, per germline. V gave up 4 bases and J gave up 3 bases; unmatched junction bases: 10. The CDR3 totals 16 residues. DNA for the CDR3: TGTGCCAGCAGCGAAACCGGGACAGAGATCTACAATGAGCAGTTCTTC. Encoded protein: CASSETGTEIYNEQFF.

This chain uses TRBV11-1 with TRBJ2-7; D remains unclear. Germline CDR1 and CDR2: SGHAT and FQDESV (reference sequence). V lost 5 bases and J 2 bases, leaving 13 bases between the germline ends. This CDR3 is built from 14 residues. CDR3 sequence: CASSPRRRPYEQYF. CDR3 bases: TGTGCCAGCAGCCCGAGGAGACGTCCCTACGAGCAGTACTTC.

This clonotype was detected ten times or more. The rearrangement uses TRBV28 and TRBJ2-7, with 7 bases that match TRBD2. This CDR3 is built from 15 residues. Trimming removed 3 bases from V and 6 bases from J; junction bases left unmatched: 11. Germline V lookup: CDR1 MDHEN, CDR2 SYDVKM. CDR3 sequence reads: CASSLSSGLVAEQYF. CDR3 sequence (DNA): TGTGCCAGCAGTTTGAGTAGCGGGCTAGTAGCCGAGCAGTACTTC.